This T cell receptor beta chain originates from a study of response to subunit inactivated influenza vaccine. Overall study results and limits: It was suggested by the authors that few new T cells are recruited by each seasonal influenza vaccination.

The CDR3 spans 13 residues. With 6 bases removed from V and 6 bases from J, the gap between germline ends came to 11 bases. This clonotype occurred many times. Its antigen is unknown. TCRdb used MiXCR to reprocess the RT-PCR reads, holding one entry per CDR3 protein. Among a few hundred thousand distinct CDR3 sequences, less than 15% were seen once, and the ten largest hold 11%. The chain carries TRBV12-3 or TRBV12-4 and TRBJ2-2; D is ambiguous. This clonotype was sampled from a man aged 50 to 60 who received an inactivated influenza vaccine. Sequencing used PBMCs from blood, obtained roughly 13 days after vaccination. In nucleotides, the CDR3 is TGTGCCAGCAGCCCCCCGGGTGCCGGGGAGCTGTTTTTT. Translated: CASSPPGAGELFF.